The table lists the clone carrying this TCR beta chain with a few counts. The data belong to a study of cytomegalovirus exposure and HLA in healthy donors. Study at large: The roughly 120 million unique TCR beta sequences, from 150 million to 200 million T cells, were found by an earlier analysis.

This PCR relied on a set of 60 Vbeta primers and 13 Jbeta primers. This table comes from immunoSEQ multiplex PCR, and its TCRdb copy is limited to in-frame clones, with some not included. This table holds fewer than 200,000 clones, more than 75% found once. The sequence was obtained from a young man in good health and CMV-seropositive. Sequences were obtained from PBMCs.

Here the CDR3 DNA reads TGTGCCAGCAGCCCCGCGCGGGGGACCTACAATGAGCAGTTCTTC. It specifies CASSPARGTYNEQFF. The chain recombines TRBV7-2 with TRBJ2-1; TRBD2 matches 7 bases. Trimming removed 5 bases from V and 2 bases from J; junction bases left unmatched: 6. The germline gives CDR1 SGHTA, CDR2 FQGNSA. The CDR3 has 15 amino acids.